This TCR beta chain was observed in a study of technical replicates of blood from a few donors (dated by TCRdb to the late 2010s). Trimming costs V 3 bases and J 6 bases, and their ends lie 5 bases apart. CDR1 and CDR2 were assigned from the germline V gene (reference sequence) as SEHNR and FQNEAQ. From the cysteine up to the phenylalanine, the CDR3 has a length of 12 residues. The CDR3 DNA has 36 bases and is translated from base 1. A remark on this clone: The clone's antigen remains unknown. No much larger clone exists at a distance of one base, and base qualities are not known.

Libraries were prepared through the immunoSEQ multiplex PCR assay. TCRdb took over this immuneACCESS table, retaining in-frame rearrangements with V and J assigned. Such tables are incomplete; in checked studies, under half of the missing clones stem from an unresolved V gene, and the remainder is unexplained. This sample lists about 79,000 clones; 75% to 95% were detected once. The ten top clones hold about 0.38% of the sample. The sequenced sample consisted of T cells isolated from PBMCs. This sequence originates from a human donor in good health. Some clones in this sample may be carry-over from other donors' samples. This chain is built from TRBV7-9 and TRBJ2-2, with no confident D gene call. CDR3 sequence: CASSLRPGELFF. The nucleotide sequence is given as TGTGCCAGCAGCTTGAGGCCCGGGGAGCTGTTTTTT.